Shown below are 24 T cell receptor beta chains from a single sample sequenced in a study of neurological immune-mediated disorders. Each CDR3 protein gets one entry after TCRdb re-called the 5' RACE reads with MiXCR. The sample holds approximately 41,000 distinct CDR3 sequences, about 14% seen once. Material: CD4+ T cells from blood. The source is a woman aged 60-75 years with HTLV-1-associated myelopathy (HAM/TSP).

This clonotype was seen many times. The chain has TRBV7-6 and TRBJ2-7; D may match TRBD1 or TRBD2 (5 bases each). The V end lost 6 bases, the J end lost 0 bases, and 12 bases lay between the germline ends. CDR3 length: 14 amino acids. The germline V gene encodes CDR1 SGHVS and CDR2 FNYEAQ. The CDR3 coding sequence is TGTGCCAGCAGTGGGGGTCTACTCTCCTACGAGCAGTACTTC. Translating gives CASSGGLLSYEQYF.

This clonotype was seen at least ten times. The chain couples TRBV5-1 to TRBJ2-1; D not certain. V gave up 0 bases and J gave up 4 bases, with 14 bases separating them. The length of the CDR3 is 16 residues. CDR1 is SGHRS, CDR2 YFSETQ, per germline. Written as DNA, the CDR3 is TGCGCCAGCAGCTTGGCCGGTTTCCTAGGGTACAATGAGCAGTTCTTC. Amino acid sequence: CASSLAGFLGYNEQFF.

This clonotype has at least ten counts. J is TRBJ1-1 and V is TRBV12-3 or TRBV12-4, with D hard to call. The CDR3 contains 13 residues. The V gene lost 5 bases and the J gene lost 8 bases, with 15 bases spanning the gap. The CDR3 nucleotides read TGTGCCAGCAGTCTTAGGCGGGCCGAGGAAGCTTTCTTT. It translates to CASSLRRAEEAFF.

This clonotype was recorded many times. The V and J genes are TRBV9 and TRBJ1-3; D not resolved. CDR1 and CDR2 (germline): SGDLS, YYNGEE. This CDR3 is built from 14 residues. V was cut by 1 base and J by 2 bases, with 7 bases left in between. Written as DNA, the CDR3 is TGTGCCAGCAGCGTATCGGGGACTGGAAACACCATATATTTT. Translating gives CASSVSGTGNTIYF.

In its sample, this clonotype was seen many times. The chain joins TRBV11-2 to TRBJ2-3; 7 bases line up with TRBD1. The CDR3 is 13 residues long. V trimming: 8 bases; J trimming: 8 bases; junction bases outside the gene matches: 10. The germline gives CDR1 SGHAT, CDR2 FQNNGV. CDR3 coding DNA: TGTGCCAGCCAGGGGGTAAATCGGGTTACGCAGTATTTT. It yields the protein CASQGVNRVTQYF.

Regarding this clonotype: Sequence at one end of the junction differs from germline and may be a read error. This chain uses TRBV10-3 with TRBJ1-3; 12 bases fit TRBD1. The V gene's germline CDR1 is ENHRY and CDR2 SYGVKD. The CDR3 runs 16 residues. CDR3 bases: TGTACCATCAGCGGGACAGGGGGCCAAACGGGAAACACCATATATTTT. This gives the protein CTISGTGGQTGNTIYF.

This clonotype appeared many times. The chain joins TRBV20-1 to TRBJ2-1; D remains unclear. From germline, CDR1 is DFQATT and CDR2 SNEGSKA (reference sequence). The CDR3 has 17 residues. V lost 5 bases, J lost 3 bases, and 23 bases lay in between. CDR3 coding DNA: TGCAGTGCTCACGTCCCCGGTCGACAAGAGCTCTACAATGAGCAGTTCTTC. The encoded protein is CSAHVPGRQELYNEQFF.

This clonotype was counted at least ten times. CDR3: CASSSAWSELNYGYTF. CDR3 DNA sequence: TGTGCCAGCAGCTCCGCCTGGTCAGAACTTAACTATGGCTACACCTTC. J is TRBJ1-2 and V is TRBV7-2; D gene unclear. Germline V gene sequence: CDR1 SGHTA, CDR2 FQGNSA. The V gene lost 4 bases and the J gene lost 1 base, with 16 bases spanning the gap. The CDR3 is made up of 16 amino acids.

The sample holds many counts of this clonotype. The chain combines TRBV5-1 with TRBJ2-7, with a possible D match to TRBD2 (7 bases). V shed 0 bases and J shed 2 bases, with 24 bases lying between them. Germline lookup yields CDR1 SGHRS and CDR2 YFSETQ. The CDR3 covers 19 residues. CDR3 sequence (DNA): TGCGCCAGCAGCTTGGCCCGGGTGGGCGGGGGCATGATGACCTACGAGCAGTACTTC. The encoded protein is CASSLARVGGGMMTYEQYF.

This clonotype was recorded many times. The rearrangement links TRBV6-2 or TRBV6-3 to TRBJ1-2; maybe TRBD1 (6 bases). This CDR3 spans 16 amino acids. Germline CDR1 is MNHEY and CDR2 is SVGEGT. V was clipped by 6 bases and J by 4 bases, with 21 bases between them. The CDR3 DNA reads as TGTGCCAGCAGGCGCGCGGGACAAGACTATTTCTATGGCTACACCTTC. Translation gives CASRRAGQDYFYGYTF.

The V gene is TRBV5-1, the J gene TRBJ2-1; D remains ambiguous. Trimming took 1 base from V and 3 from J, leaving 14 bases between them. Per the germline V gene, CDR1 is SGHRS and CDR2 is YFSETQ. This CDR3 has 16 amino acids. The CDR3 sequence is CASSLFFSRDYNEQFF. DNA of the CDR3: TGCGCCAGCAGCTTGTTTTTTAGCAGAGACTACAATGAGCAGTTCTTC.

The table lists this clonotype with many counts. The chain employs TRBV5-1 and TRBJ1-6, with 9 bases identical to TRBD1. The CDR3 consists of 15 residues. Germline V gives CDR1 SGHRS, CDR2 YFSETQ. The V and J ends lost 4 bases and 10 bases, in that order; junction bases with no gene match: 9. The CDR3 bases are TGCGCCAGCAGCCCTGGGACAGGGTATCAATCACCCCTCCACTTT. It is translated as CASSPGTGYQSPLHF.

The gene calls are TRBV6-5 and TRBJ1-4; the D gene is possibly TRBD1 (5 bases). Deletions cut 4 bases from V and 3 bases from J, with 12 bases between. Germline values: CDR1 MNHEY, CDR2 SVGAGI. CDR3 length: 15 residues. CDR3 coding DNA: TGTGCCAGCAGTTCGCCCAGGGACCCTAATGAAAAACTGTTTTTT. It codes for CASSSPRDPNEKLFF.

This clonotype was seen at least ten times. The rearrangement uses TRBV5-1 and TRBJ2-1, with 10 bases identical to TRBD1. Germline assignment: CDR1 SGHRS and CDR2 YFSETQ. The CDR3 spans 14 residues. Trimming cost V 6 bases and J 6 bases; bases outside gene matches: 6. The CDR3 spells CASTRTGGPNEQFF. CDR3 nucleotide sequence: TGCGCCAGCACGCGGACAGGGGGACCCAATGAGCAGTTCTTC.

This clonotype was seen ten or more times. J is TRBJ2-7 and V is TRBV5-1, with D possibly being TRBD1 (6 bases). CDR3 size: 14 residues. Germline V gene sequence: CDR1 SGHRS, CDR2 YFSETQ. Trimming pared 4 bases from V and 0 bases from J, leaving 11 bases between. The DNA of the CDR3 is TGCGCCAGCAGCGTTCTGGGGGCCTCCTACGAGCAGTACTTC. Its translation: CASSVLGASYEQYF. The whole variable domain, remainder taken from reference TRBV5-1 and TRBJ2-7, is KAGVTQTPRYLIKTRGQQVTLSCSPISGHRSVSWYQQTPGQGLQFLFEYFSETQRNKGNFPGRFSGRQFSNSRSEMNVSTLELGDSALYLCASSVLGASYEQYFGPGTRLTVT.

This clonotype was recorded at least ten times. This chain links TRBV12-3 or TRBV12-4 with TRBJ1-6; D gene unclear. V was trimmed by 3 bases and J by 16 bases, leaving 13 bases between them. The CDR3 contains 12 residues. The CDR3 spells CASSFTATGLHF. The CDR3 coding sequence is TGTGCCAGCAGTTTTACCGCAACGGGACTCCACTTT.

This clonotype was counted many times. The V call is TRBV3-1, the J call TRBJ1-6, with D hard to call. This CDR3 region has 12 residues. Trimming took off 8 bases at V and 6 bases at J, with 8 bases between the two ends. Looked up from germline, CDR1 is LGHDT and CDR2 is YNNKEL (reference sequence). CDR3 amino acids: CASQSRNSPLHF. CDR3 nucleotide sequence: TGTGCCAGCCAAAGCCGTAATTCACCCCTCCACTTT.

This clonotype has at least ten counts. The V gene is TRBV7-9, the J gene TRBJ2-3; D gene unclear. V lost 1 base, J lost 4 bases, and 6 bases lay in between. Germline-derived CDR1 and CDR2 are SEHNR and FQNEAQ (reference sequence). This CDR3 has 13 residues. This chain's CDR3 is CASSLDGPDTQYF. CDR3 in DNA: TGTGCCAGCAGCTTAGACGGGCCAGATACGCAGTATTTT.

This clonotype was counted at least ten times. The rearrangement uses TRBV9 and TRBJ1-3, with a tentative D call TRBD1 (6 bases). The ends were cut back, 0 bases at V and 4 bases at J, with 8 bases in the middle. The CDR3 runs 14 residues. CDR1 is SGDLS, CDR2 YYNGEE, per germline. This CDR3 reads CASSVEGQGNTIYF. The CDR3 DNA reads TGTGCCAGCAGCGTAGAGGGACAAGGAAACACCATATATTTT.

This clonotype was seen at least ten times. The rearrangement links TRBV27 to TRBJ1-5, with D perhaps matching TRBD1 (5 bases). The V end was cut by 5 bases, the J end by 1 base, with 12 bases between. The CDR3 spans 15 residues. Germline lookup yields CDR1 MNHEY and CDR2 SMNVEV (reference sequence). This CDR3 reads CASSPGWGSNQPQHF. The CDR3 DNA is TGTGCCAGCAGTCCAGGTTGGGGCAGCAATCAGCCCCAGCATTTT.

This clonotype was seen many times. The CDR3 bases are TGTGCCAGCAGCTTAGTTTCAGGTTCGAACACTGAAGCTTTCTTT. It translates to CASSLVSGSNTEAFF. The chain combines TRBV7-2 with TRBJ1-1; D not certain. V lost 1 base and J lost 1, with 10 bases in between. Germline CDR1 is SGHTA and CDR2 is FQGNSA. This CDR3 is built from 15 residues.

This clonotype was counted at least ten times. The chain carries TRBV27 and TRBJ2-3; 9 bases agree with TRBD2. Per the germline V gene, CDR1 is MNHEY and CDR2 is SMNVEV (reference sequence). The CDR3 length is 18 residues. V was clipped by 2 bases and J by 2 bases; unmatched bases: 11. CDR3 sequence: CASSLVTLAGAHTDTQYF. The CDR3 DNA reads as TGTGCCAGCAGTTTAGTTACCTTAGCGGGGGCCCACACAGATACGCAGTATTTT.

This clonotype was seen repeatedly, ten times or more. The chain has TRBV20-1 and TRBJ2-7; D is tentatively TRBD1 or TRBD2 (5 bases each). This CDR3 contains 16 residues. Germline CDR1 reads DFQATT; CDR2 reads SNEGSKA (reference sequence). V lost 3 bases to trimming and J lost 1 base, with 19 bases between them. The CDR3 DNA reads as TGCAGTGCTAGGAAAAGGTCGGGGCTGCCGTCCTACGAGCAGTACTTC. Protein product: CSARKRSGLPSYEQYF.

This clonotype was counted at least ten times. This chain joins TRBV4-1 and TRBJ2-7; 9 bases fit TRBD2. The CDR3 totals 19 residues. The germline gives CDR1 MGHRA, CDR2 YSYEKL. V shed 0 bases and J 4 bases; nucleotides not matched to a gene: 16. The CDR3 DNA is TGCGCCAGCAGCCAAGAATATTATCCTAGCGGGGTTTCCCTATACGAGCAGTACTTC. It specifies CASSQEYYPSGVSLYEQYF.